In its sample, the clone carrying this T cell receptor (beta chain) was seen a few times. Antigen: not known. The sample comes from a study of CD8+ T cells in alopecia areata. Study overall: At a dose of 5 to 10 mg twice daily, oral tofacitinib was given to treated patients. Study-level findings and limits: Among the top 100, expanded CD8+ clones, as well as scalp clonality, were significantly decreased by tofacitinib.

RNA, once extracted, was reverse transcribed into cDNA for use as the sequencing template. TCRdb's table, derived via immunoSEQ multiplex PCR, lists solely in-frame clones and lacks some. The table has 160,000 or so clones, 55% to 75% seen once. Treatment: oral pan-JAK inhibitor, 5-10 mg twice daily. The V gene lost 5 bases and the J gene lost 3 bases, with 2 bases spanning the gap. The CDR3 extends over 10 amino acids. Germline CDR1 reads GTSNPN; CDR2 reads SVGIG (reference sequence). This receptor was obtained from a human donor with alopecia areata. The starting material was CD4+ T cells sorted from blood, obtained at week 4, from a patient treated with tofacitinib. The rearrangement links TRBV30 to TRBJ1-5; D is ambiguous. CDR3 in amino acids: CAWDNQPQHF. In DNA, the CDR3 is TGTGCCTGGGACAATCAGCCCCAGCATTTT.